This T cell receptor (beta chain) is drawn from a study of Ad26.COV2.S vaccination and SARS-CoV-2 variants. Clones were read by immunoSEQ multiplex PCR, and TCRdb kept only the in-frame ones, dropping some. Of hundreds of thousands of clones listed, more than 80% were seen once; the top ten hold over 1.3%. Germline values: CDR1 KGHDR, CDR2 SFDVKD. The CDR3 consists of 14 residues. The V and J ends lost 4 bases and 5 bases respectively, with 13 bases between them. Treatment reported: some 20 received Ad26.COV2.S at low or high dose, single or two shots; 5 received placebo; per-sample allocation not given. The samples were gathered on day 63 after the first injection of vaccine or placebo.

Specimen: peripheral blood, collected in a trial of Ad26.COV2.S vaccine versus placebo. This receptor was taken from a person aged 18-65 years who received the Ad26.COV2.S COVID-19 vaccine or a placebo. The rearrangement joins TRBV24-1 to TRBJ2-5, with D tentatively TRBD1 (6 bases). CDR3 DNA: TGTGCCACCAGTGACAGACAGGACCTGGAGACCCAGTACTTC. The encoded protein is CATSDRQDLETQYF.